This T cell receptor (beta chain) appears in the sequencing data of a study of T cells after yellow fever vaccination. Study-wide results and caveats: A minor fraction of clonotypes spanned both CD4 and CD8 compartments.

Production of TCR cDNA was by 5'RACE template switching, which also added a universal primer site and UMIs. TCRdb independently ran MiXCR on the 5' RACE reads; one entry per CDR3 protein. The sample lists under 200,000 distinct CDR3 sequences, 8% to 13% seen once, with 35% to 40% in the top ten. In the case of this clonotype: Antigen unknown.

Germline V gene sequence: CDR1 SEHNR, CDR2 FQNEAQ (reference sequence). CDR3 size: 14 residues. V dropped 8 bases and J dropped 0 bases, with 11 bases sitting between them. This TCR was sampled from a man aged 18 to 30 who received the YFV17D yellow fever vaccine. The chain links TRBV7-9 to TRBJ2-1; D possibly corresponds to TRBD1 (6 bases). The sequencing here drew on CD8+ T cells sorted from PBMCs, taken 15 days after the yellow fever booster vaccination. CDR3 region: CASGWGPSYNEQFF. In nucleotides, the CDR3 is TGTGCCAGCGGATGGGGGCCCTCCTACAATGAGCAGTTCTTC.